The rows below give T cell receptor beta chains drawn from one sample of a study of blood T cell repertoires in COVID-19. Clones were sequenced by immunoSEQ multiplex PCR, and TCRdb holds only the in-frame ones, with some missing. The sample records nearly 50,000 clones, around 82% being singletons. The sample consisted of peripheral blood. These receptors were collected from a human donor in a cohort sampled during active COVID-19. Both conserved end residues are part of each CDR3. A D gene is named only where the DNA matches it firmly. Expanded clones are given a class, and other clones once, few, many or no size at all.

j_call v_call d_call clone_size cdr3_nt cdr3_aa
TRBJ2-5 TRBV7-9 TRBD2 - TGTGCCAGCAGCCCTACTGGGACTAGCGGAGAGACCCAGTACTTC CASSPTGTSGETQYF
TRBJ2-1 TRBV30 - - TGTGCCTGGAGTAGATCCTACTACAATGAGCAGTTCTTC CAWSRSYYNEQFF
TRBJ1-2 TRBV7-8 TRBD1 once TGTGCCAGCAGCCTGACAGGGTTCTATGGCTACACCTTC CASSLTGFYGYTF
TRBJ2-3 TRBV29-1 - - TGCAGCGTTGAAGGGCAGACAGATACGCAGTATTTT CSVEGQTDTQYF
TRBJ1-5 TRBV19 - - TGTGCCAGTAGTGCGGGGGTCCGCCAGCCCCAGCATTTT CASSAGVRQPQHF
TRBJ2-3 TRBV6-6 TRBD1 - TGTGCCAGCAGACGATCCGGGACAGGGGGCAGAACAGATACGCAGTATTTT CASRRSGTGGRTDTQYF
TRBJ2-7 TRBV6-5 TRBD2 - TGTGCCAGCAGTTACTCGGCTAGCGGGAGCTACGAGCAGTACTTC CASSYSASGSYEQYF
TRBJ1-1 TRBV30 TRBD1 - TGTGCCTCCATGGGACAGACGAACACTGAAGCTTTCTTT CASMGQTNTEAFF
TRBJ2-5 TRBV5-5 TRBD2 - TGTGCCAGCAGCTTGGGTCGACTAGCGGTAGAGACCCAGTACTTC CASSLGRLAVETQYF
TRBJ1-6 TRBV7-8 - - TGTGCCAGCAGCTTAGGAGTCGGCAGGGCTGATTCACCCCTCCACTTT CASSLGVGRADSPLHF
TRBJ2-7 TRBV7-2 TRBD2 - TGTGCCAGCAGCTCCCGACTAGCGGGCTCCTACGAGCAGTACTTC CASSSRLAGSYEQYF
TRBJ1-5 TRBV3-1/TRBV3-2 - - TGTGCCAGCAGCCAAGGGGGGGGGAACAATCAGCCCCAGCATTTT CASSQGGGNNQPQHF
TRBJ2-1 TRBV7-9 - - TGTGCCAGCAGCCCCCCAGGGGTCTCCTACAATGAGCAGTTCTTC CASSPPGVSYNEQFF
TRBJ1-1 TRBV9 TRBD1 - TGTGCCAGCAGCCCGGGACAGTTGAACACTGAAGCTTTCTTT CASSPGQLNTEAFF
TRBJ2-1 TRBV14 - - TGTGCCAGCAGCCAAGATCTGGGACATAGGAATGAGCAGTTCTTC CASSQDLGHRNEQFF
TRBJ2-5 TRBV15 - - TGTGCCACCAGCAAGGGACACCTCACGGGGGAGACCCAGTACTTC CATSKGHLTGETQYF
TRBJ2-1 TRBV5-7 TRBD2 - TGTGCCAGCAGCCCACTGGGCGGGAGCTCCTACAATGAGCAGTTCTTC CASSPLGGSSYNEQFF
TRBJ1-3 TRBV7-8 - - TGTGCCAGCAGCCAGAGTACAGGGTTTAGAAACACCATATATTTT CASSQSTGFRNTIYF
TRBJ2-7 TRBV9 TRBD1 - TGTGCCAGCAGCGTATCACAGGGGGCGCAAATCTACGAGCAGTACTTC CASSVSQGAQIYEQYF
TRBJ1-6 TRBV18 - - TGTGCCAGCTCAGGAGCGCGGAAGGCTTCACCCCTCCACTTT CASSGARKASPLHF
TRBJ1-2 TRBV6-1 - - TGTGCCAGCAGTGAAGTGGCAGTCTATGGCTACACCTTC CASSEVAVYGYTF
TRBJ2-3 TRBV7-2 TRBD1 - TGTGCCAGCAGAGTAGGACAGGGGCGTGAAGATACGCAGTATTTT CASRVGQGREDTQYF
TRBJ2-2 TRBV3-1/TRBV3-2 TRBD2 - TGTGCCAGCAGTCGCTCGGCCCCTACTAGCGGGACTCCCCGAGGGGGCGGGGAGCTGTTTTTT CASSRSAPTSGTPRGGGELFF